Each of the 5 T cell receptor beta chains below was sequenced from the same sample in a study of sequential checkpoint blockade in melanoma. TCRdb's copy holds only in-frame clones and misses some; the assay was immunoSEQ multiplex PCR. The table lists fewer than 40,000 clones, nearly 90% of them singletons. Noted treatment: randomized to nivolumab then ipilimumab (arm A) or the reverse (arm B). Sequencing used CD8+ T cells sorted from blood (inferred from file names), obtained from a patient given nivolumab and ipilimumab in sequence. These receptors were obtained from a human donor with melanoma.

This chain uses TRBV11-2 with TRBJ2-5, with 9 nucleotides matching TRBD1. J lost 5 bases, V lost 6 bases, and 7 bases had no gene match. Per the germline V gene, CDR1 is SGHAT and CDR2 is FQNNGV. This CDR3 is 14 amino acids long. CDR3: CASRKQGAPETQYF. In DNA, the CDR3 is TGTGCCAGCAGAAAACAGGGGGCGCCGGAGACCCAGTACTTC.

The chain is built from TRBV27 and TRBJ2-1; 9 bases match TRBD2. This CDR3 contains 16 residues. Germline V gives CDR1 MNHEY, CDR2 SMNVEV (reference sequence). The ends lost 3 bases at V and 2 bases at J; junction bases unmatched: 5. For the CDR3, the DNA is TGTGCCAGCAGTTTCCTCGCGGGAGGGACCTACAATGAGCAGTTCTTC. Translating it yields CASSFLAGGTYNEQFF.

The CDR3 bases are TGCGCCAGCAGCCAAGTCACTTTCAATGAGCAGTTCTTC. It translates to CASSQVTFNEQFF. The chain links TRBV4-1 to TRBJ2-1, with D unclear. There are 13 residues in the CDR3. Per germline, CDR1 MGHRA and CDR2 YSYEKL. V lost 1 base and J 6 bases, leaving 7 bases between the germline ends.

The chain combines TRBV5-1 with TRBJ2-1, with D possibly being TRBD1 (6 bases). The CDR3 is made up of 14 amino acids. V lost 1 base, J lost 3 bases, and 8 bases lay in between. The germline V gene encodes CDR1 SGHRS and CDR2 YFSETQ. The CDR3 coding sequence is TGCGCCAGCAGCTTGTCAGGGGTCTACAATGAGCAGTTCTTC. This codes for CASSLSGVYNEQFF.

The chain carries TRBV28 and TRBJ2-5; 8 bases fit TRBD1. Germline-derived CDR1 and CDR2 are MDHEN and SYDVKM. Unmatched junction bases numbered 12, after V lost 5 bases and J lost 7 bases. This CDR3 spans 15 amino acids. The chain's CDR3 is CASSASDRVLGTQYF. As DNA, the CDR3 is TGTGCCAGCAGTGCATCGGACAGGGTCCTTGGGACCCAGTACTTC.